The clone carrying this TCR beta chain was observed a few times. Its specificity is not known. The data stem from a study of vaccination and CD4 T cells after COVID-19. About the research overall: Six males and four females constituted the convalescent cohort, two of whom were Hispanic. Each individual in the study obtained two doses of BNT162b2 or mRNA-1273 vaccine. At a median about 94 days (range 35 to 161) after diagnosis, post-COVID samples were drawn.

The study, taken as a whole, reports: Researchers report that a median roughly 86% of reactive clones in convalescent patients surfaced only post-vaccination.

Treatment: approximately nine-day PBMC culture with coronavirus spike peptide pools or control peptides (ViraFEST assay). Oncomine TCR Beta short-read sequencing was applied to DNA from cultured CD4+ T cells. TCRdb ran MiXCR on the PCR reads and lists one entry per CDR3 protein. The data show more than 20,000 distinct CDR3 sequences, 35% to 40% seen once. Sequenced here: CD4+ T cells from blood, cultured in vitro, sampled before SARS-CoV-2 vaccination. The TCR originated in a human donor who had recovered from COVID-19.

The CDR3 nucleotides are TGTGCCAGCAGTTCACCGGGACTACACGCAAGAGGGACCCAGTACTTC. Protein product: CASSSPGLHARGTQYF. The rearrangement links TRBV12-3 or TRBV12-4 to TRBJ2-5, with 7 nucleotides matching TRBD2. The CDR3 is 16 residues long. The ends lost 4 bases at V and 7 bases at J; junction bases unmatched: 15.